One and the same sample provided the 30 T cell receptor beta chains below, sequenced in a study of blood T cell repertoires in COVID-19. Assay used: immunoSEQ multiplex PCR; TCRdb lists only in-frame clones, some missing. Here the sample spans around 190,000 clones, approximately 88% being singletons. The sample taken for sequencing was PBMCs or T cells enriched from blood (not recorded which). The receptor set was obtained from a man between 18 and 29 years old with acute COVID-19.

This clone has just a few counts. This chain uses TRBV4-1 with TRBJ2-7; 9 bases are shared with TRBD2. V was pared by 4 bases and J by 0 bases, with 1 base of the junction left unmatched. The CDR3 has 14 residues. In germline, CDR1 is MGHRA, CDR2 YSYEKL. The CDR3 DNA follows: TGCGCCAGCAGCCGTAGCGGGAGCTCCTACGAGCAGTACTTC. Residues: CASSRSGSSYEQYF.

The sample holds one count of this clone. The chain couples TRBV11-2 to TRBJ2-7; the D gene is possibly TRBD1 (6 bases). The CDR3 is 13 residues long. Looked up from germline, CDR1 is SGHAT and CDR2 is FQNNGV. With 5 bases removed from V and 3 bases from J, the gap between germline ends came to 11 bases. CDR3 in DNA: TGTGCCAGCAGCCCATGGGACAACTACGAGCAGTACTTC. Protein sequence: CASSPWDNYEQYF.

The rearrangement links TRBV7-8 to TRBJ2-3, with D tentatively TRBD2 (5 bases). Germline V gene sequence: CDR1 SGHVS, CDR2 FQNEAQ. V lost 5 bases, J lost 1 base, and 22 bases lay in between. CDR3 length: 18 residues. The CDR3 is CASSKERVQLVRTDTQYF. Written as DNA, the CDR3 is TGTGCCAGCAGCAAAGAGAGGGTTCAACTAGTTCGCACAGATACGCAGTATTTT.

The chain carries TRBV18 and TRBJ2-5; the D is unclear. The germline V gene encodes CDR1 KGHSH and CDR2 LQKENI. V dropped 2 bases and J dropped 3 bases, with 7 bases sitting between them. The length of the CDR3 is 13 residues. The CDR3 is CASSPWAKETQYF. CDR3 nucleotides: TGTGCCAGCTCACCATGGGCAAAAGAGACCCAGTACTTC.

V and J are TRBV5-1 and TRBJ2-1; 7 bases fit TRBD2. The trim removed 2 bases at V and 8 bases at J, leaving 10 bases unmatched. The CDR3 totals 15 residues. The germline V gene encodes CDR1 SGHRS and CDR2 YFSETQ. The CDR3 is CASSLGAMSGDEQFF. In DNA, the CDR3 is TGCGCCAGCAGCTTAGGGGCGATGAGCGGGGATGAGCAGTTCTTC.

The chain combines TRBV29-1 with TRBJ2-1; TRBD1 is a possible D gene (5 bases). The CDR3 length is 12 residues. Germline loops: CDR1 SQVTM, CDR2 ANQGSEA. Trimming pared 2 bases from V and 3 bases from J, leaving 5 bases between. CDR3 coding DNA: TGCAGCGTTGAAAGGGGCTACAATGAGCAGTTCTTC. Protein product: CSVERGYNEQFF.

V usage is TRBV11-3 and J usage is TRBJ2-3; 10 positions agree with TRBD2. Germline V CDR1 and CDR2: SGHNT, YENEEA. This CDR3 region has 12 residues. Germline trimming cut 4 bases from V and 10 bases from J; bases unmatched to any gene: 2. For the CDR3, the DNA is TGTGCCAGCAGCTACGGGACTAGCGCGCAGTATTTT. It encodes CASSYGTSAQYF.

V gene TRBV27 combines with J gene TRBJ2-1; 10 nucleotides line up with TRBD2. V lost 7 bases and J lost 6; bases outside the gene matches: 6. There are 14 residues in the CDR3. The V gene's germline CDR1 is MNHEY and CDR2 SMNVEV (reference sequence). The CDR3 region has the DNA TGTGCCAGCAATTCCGGGACTAGCGTCAATGAGCAGTTCTTC. Protein product: CASNSGTSVNEQFF.

This chain connects TRBV7-9 to TRBJ2-4; D is possibly TRBD1 (5 bases). Trimming cost V 5 bases and J 6 bases, with 23 bases left between them. The germline V gene encodes CDR1 SEHNR and CDR2 FQNEAQ (reference sequence). The CDR3 is made up of 17 amino acids. CDR3 residues: CASSPPGSQGPGNIQYF. The CDR3 DNA follows: TGTGCCAGCAGCCCCCCAGGTTCTCAGGGTCCAGGAAACATTCAGTACTTC.

The chain uses TRBV30 and TRBJ1-2; possible D gene TRBD1, 6 bases. From germline, CDR1 is GTSNPN and CDR2 SVGIG (reference sequence). V was shortened by 0 bases and J by 7 bases, with 15 bases between the two germline ends. The CDR3 has 14 amino acids. The CDR3 DNA follows: TGTGCCTGGAGTGTCACCTTAACAGGGCCTGGCTACACCTTC. It is translated as CAWSVTLTGPGYTF.

The chain recombines TRBV11-3 with TRBJ1-1; D unclear. Germline V lookup: CDR1 SGHNT, CDR2 YENEEA. Deletions cut 0 bases from V and 3 bases from J, with 11 bases between. There are 15 residues in the CDR3. The CDR3 bases are TGTGCCAGCAGCTTAGAATCCTCCCAGGACACTGAAGCTTTCTTT. It specifies CASSLESSQDTEAFF.

The V gene is TRBV7-9, the J gene TRBJ2-4; TRBD1 is a possible D gene (6 bases). V was cut by 5 bases and J by 2 bases, with 13 bases left in between. The germline V gene encodes CDR1 SEHNR and CDR2 FQNEAQ (reference sequence). CDR3 length: 15 amino acids. CDR3 sequence (DNA): TGTGCCAGCAGCCTAGAACAGGGACCCAAAAACATTCAGTACTTC. It is translated as CASSLEQGPKNIQYF.

This CDR3 reads CASSQDRDSPLHF. DNA of the CDR3: TGCGCCAGCAGCCAAGATCGAGATTCACCCCTCCACTTT. The V and J genes are TRBV4-1 and TRBJ1-6; D is ambiguous. Per the germline V gene, CDR1 is MGHRA and CDR2 is YSYEKL. The V end was cut by 0 bases, the J end by 8 bases, with 5 bases between. CDR3 length: 13 residues.

V gene TRBV2 combines with J gene TRBJ1-3; D gene ambiguous. Germline loops: CDR1 SNHLY, CDR2 FYNNEI. The V and J ends lost 8 bases and 0 bases respectively, with 8 bases between them. This CDR3 has 13 amino acids. This chain's CDR3 is CASVLVSGNTIYF. CDR3 in DNA: TGTGCCAGCGTCCTCGTCTCTGGAAACACCATATATTTT.

V usage is TRBV27 and J usage is TRBJ2-5, with D perhaps matching TRBD2 (5 bases). The V and J ends lost 3 bases and 4 bases respectively, with 12 bases between them. The germline V gene has CDR1 MNHEY and CDR2 SMNVEV (reference sequence). CDR3 length: 14 amino acids. The DNA of the CDR3 is TGTGCCAGCAGTTTTTCCGGGATCGGAGAGACCCAGTACTTC. It translates to CASSFSGIGETQYF.

The chain links TRBV19 to TRBJ2-2; 11 bases are a match to TRBD2. V shed 5 bases, J shed 13 bases, and the junction held 15 bases outside the gene matches. CDR3 size: 16 residues. Germline V gene lookup returns CDR1 LNHDA and CDR2 SQIVND (reference sequence). The CDR3 DNA reads as TGTGCCAGTAGTGCACTAATAGCGGGAGGGCCGCTGGGGCTGTTTTTT. Translated: CASSALIAGGPLGLFF. The full variable domain, rest sourced from reference TRBV19 and TRBJ2-2, is DGGITQSPKYLFRKEGQNVTLSCEQNLNHDAMYWYRQDPGQGLRLIYYSQIVNDFQKGDIAEGYSVSREKKESFPLTVTSAQKNPTAFYLCASSALIAGGPLGLFFGEGSRLTVL.

The count of this clone is one. This chain joins TRBV6-5 and TRBJ1-5; D is possibly TRBD1 (5 bases). The germline V and J ends were trimmed by 5 bases and 3 bases, with 8 bases remaining between them. The CDR3 totals 13 residues. Germline CDR1 MNHEY, CDR2 SVGAGI. In DNA, the CDR3 is TGTGCCAGCAGTCGACAGTACAATCAGCCCCAGCATTTT. Its translation: CASSRQYNQPQHF.

CDR3: CASSRSTGSGYEQYF. CDR3 bases: TGTGCCAGCAGCAGATCTACAGGGTCTGGCTACGAGCAGTACTTC. The chain employs TRBV2 and TRBJ2-7; weak D call: TRBD1 (6 bases). The ends were cut back, 6 bases at V and 3 bases at J, with 18 bases in the middle. This CDR3 is 15 amino acids long. CDR1 is SNHLY and CDR2 is FYNNEI in the germline V gene.

The V gene is TRBV11-1, the J gene TRBJ1-1; a weak D match, TRBD1 (5 bases). The CDR3 runs to 15 residues. Trimming removed 1 base at V and 0 bases at J, with 9 bases between. CDR1 and CDR2 from the germline V gene are SGHAT and FQDESV (reference sequence). The CDR3 loop is CASSLEGRLNTEAFF. As DNA, the CDR3 is TGTGCCAGCAGCTTAGAGGGGCGGTTGAACACTGAAGCTTTCTTT.

The chain uses TRBV30 and TRBJ2-3; 9 nucleotides line up with TRBD2. Germline V lookup: CDR1 GTSNPN, CDR2 SVGIG (reference sequence). The V gene end was trimmed by 4 bases and the J gene end by 6 bases; junction bases not matched to a gene: 8. This CDR3 spans 14 amino acids. DNA of the CDR3: TGTGCCTGGACCCTTATAAGCGGGAGGGATACGCAGTATTTT. This codes for CAWTLISGRDTQYF. The complete variable domain, with remaining parts taken from reference TRBV30 and TRBJ2-3, reads SQTIHQWPATLVQPVGSPLSLECTVEGTSNPNLYWYRQAAGRGLQLLFYSVGIGQISSEVPQNLSASRPQDRQFILSSKKLLLSDSGFYLCAWTLISGRDTQYFGPGTRLTVL.

Comment on this clone: One junction end disagrees with the germline gene, perhaps due to a read error. This rearrangement joins TRBV4-1 to TRBJ1-2; D gene unclear. The CDR3 spans 16 residues. CDR1 and CDR2 (germline): MGHRA, YSYEKL. DNA for the CDR3: TGCGCCAGCAGACAAGCGGTAGTCCCGACTAACTATGGCTACACCTTC. Encoded protein: CASRQAVVPTNYGYTF.

The chain couples TRBV19 to TRBJ2-3; perhaps TRBD2 as D (5 bases). The CDR3 runs 15 residues. The V end lost 5 bases, the J end lost 1 base, and 13 bases lay between the germline ends. Per germline, CDR1 LNHDA and CDR2 SQIVND (reference sequence). The CDR3 sequence: CASSREGYGTDTQYF. CDR3 coding DNA: TGTGCCAGTAGTCGGGAAGGGTACGGCACAGATACGCAGTATTTT.

The chain has TRBV9 and TRBJ1-2; TRBD1 aligns across 9 bases. Germline CDR1 is SGDLS and CDR2 is YYNGEE. V lost 3 bases to trimming and J lost 2 bases; unmatched junction nucleotides: 5. The CDR3 runs to 15 residues. This chain's CDR3 is CASSGRTGVNYGYTF. As DNA, the CDR3 is TGTGCCAGCAGCGGGCGGACAGGGGTAAACTATGGCTACACCTTC.

CDR3 residues: CASSSWRRGGYNSPLHF. The CDR3, as DNA: TGTGCCAGCAGTTCATGGAGGCGGGGGGGTTATAATTCACCCCTCCACTTT. J is TRBJ1-6 and V is TRBV28; possibly TRBD1 for D (5 bases). With 4 bases removed from V and 4 bases from J, the gap between germline ends came to 17 bases. The CDR3 covers 17 residues. Germline V lookup: CDR1 MDHEN, CDR2 SYDVKM.

The chain combines TRBV2 with TRBJ2-4; 7 positions agree with TRBD2. The CDR3 spans 12 residues. Germline V lookup: CDR1 SNHLY, CDR2 FYNNEI. Trimming at V came to 11 bases and at J to 6 bases, leaving 7 bases not matched to a gene. The CDR3 spells CAGGESRNIQYF. For the CDR3, the DNA is TGTGCCGGGGGGGAGAGTAGAAACATTCAGTACTTC.

The chain joins TRBV19 to TRBJ1-5; a possible D gene is TRBD1 (6 bases). With 4 bases removed from V and 6 bases from J, the gap between germline ends came to 22 bases. CDR3 length: 17 residues. Germline assignment: CDR1 LNHDA and CDR2 SQIVND (reference sequence). The CDR3 sequence: CASSRSQGPVTVQPQHF. In DNA form, the CDR3 reads TGTGCCAGTAGTAGATCCCAGGGGCCGGTCACGGTTCAGCCCCAGCATTTT.

The V and J genes are TRBV6-5 and TRBJ2-1; the D is unclear. Germline CDR1 reads MNHEY; CDR2 reads SVGAGI. Trimming left V 2 bases short and J 5 bases short, with 7 bases between. The CDR3 loop spans 13 amino acids. CDR3 sequence (DNA): TGTGCCAGCAGTTACAGTAGAGACAATGAGCAGTTCTTC. This codes for CASSYSRDNEQFF.

CDR3 DNA sequence: TGTGCCTGGAGTCCGGGACAGGGGCCTAATCAGCCCCAGCATTTT. Translated: CAWSPGQGPNQPQHF. The V gene is TRBV30, the J gene TRBJ1-5; 10 nucleotides match TRBD1. Germline loops: CDR1 GTSNPN, CDR2 SVGIG (reference sequence). This CDR3 comprises 15 residues. V was clipped by 2 bases and J by 4 bases; unmatched bases: 5.

This sequence joins TRBV4-1 and TRBJ1-1; the D gene is possibly TRBD1 (6 bases). Germline V CDR1 and CDR2: MGHRA, YSYEKL. V shed 3 bases and J shed 6 bases, with 11 bases lying between them. CDR3 size: 13 residues. CDR3 in amino acids: CASSHLDSPEAFF. The CDR3 nucleotides are TGCGCCAGCAGCCACCTGGACAGCCCTGAAGCTTTCTTT.

In DNA, the CDR3 is TGTGCCAGCAGCTTAGGAGGGCATGAGACAGATACGCAGTATTTT. Translated, it gives CASSLGGHETDTQYF. J is TRBJ2-3 and V is TRBV11-3; weak D call: TRBD2 (5 bases). Germline V lookup: CDR1 SGHNT, CDR2 YENEEA. The CDR3 is 15 residues long. V was shortened by 1 base and J by 3 bases, with 11 bases between the two germline ends.